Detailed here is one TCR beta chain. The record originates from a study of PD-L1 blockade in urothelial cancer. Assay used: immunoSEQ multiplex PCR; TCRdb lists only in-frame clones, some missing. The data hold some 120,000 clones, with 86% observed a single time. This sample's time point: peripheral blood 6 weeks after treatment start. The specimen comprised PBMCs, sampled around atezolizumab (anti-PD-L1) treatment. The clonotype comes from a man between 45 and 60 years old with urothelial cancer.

CDR3 DNA: TGTGCCAGCAGTTTATCAGTGGCGGGGGTTGATGCTTTCTTT. It specifies CASSLSVAGVDAFF. The rearrangement links TRBV27 to TRBJ1-1; D possibly corresponds to TRBD1 (5 bases). Trimming left V 0 bases short and J 11 bases short, with 16 bases between. Germline V lookup: CDR1 MNHEY, CDR2 SMNVEV (reference sequence). The CDR3 has 14 residues.